This T cell receptor (beta chain) was sequenced for a study of blood T cell repertoires in COVID-19. The assay was immunoSEQ multiplex PCR, and TCRdb's table has in-frame clones only and misses some. The sample shows approximately 350,000 clones, about 90% of them seen only once. Seattle-derived patients entered the study during active infection and were followed longitudinally. The CDR3 spans 13 residues. V was cut by 7 bases and J by 0 bases, with 7 bases left in between. Germline CDR1 reads SNHLY; CDR2 reads FYNNEI. Sequenced sample: peripheral blood. The V and J genes are TRBV2 and TRBJ2-1; no clear D. This TCR was recovered from a woman aged 45-65 years with COVID-19, enrolled during active disease. The chain's CDR3 is CASIGSSYNEQFF. CDR3 bases: TGTGCCAGCATTGGTAGCTCCTACAATGAGCAGTTCTTC.